This T cell receptor (beta chain) was recovered during a study of T-cell memory formation after mild COVID-19. From germline, CDR1 is ENHRY and CDR2 SYGVKD. Trimming removed 7 bases at V and 5 bases at J, with 9 bases between. This CDR3 is built from 11 residues. TCRdb reprocessed the 5' RACE reads via MiXCR and lists one record per CDR3 protein. The sample lists roughly 410,000 distinct CDR3 sequences; 20% to 25% were seen once. The sequenced sample was PBMCs or a T cell subset sorted from them (not recorded which). This TCR derives from an adult woman who had mild COVID-19 (a few samples of this study predate the infection). Cell type and time point are not known. The chain joins TRBV10-3 to TRBJ2-7, with D perhaps matching TRBD2 (5 bases). DNA for the CDR3: TGTGCCATCAAATACGGGGACGAGCAGTACTTC. This gives the protein CAIKYGDEQYF.